Listed below are T cell receptor beta chains from one sample, sequenced in a study of cytomegalovirus exposure and HLA in healthy donors. The repertoire was sequenced with immunoSEQ multiplex PCR; TCRdb's copy has only in-frame clones and lacks some. The sample yields over 150,000 clones, 80% to 90% seen once. The sequencing sample was made of PBMCs. The receptor source for this set is a woman between 25 and 40 years old in good health and CMV-seronegative. CDR3s include the opening cysteine and the closing phenylalanine or tryptophan.

TRBV27	TRBJ1-5	CASSLSKSSAGSNQPQHF
TRBV5-1	TRBJ2-5	CASSPGLAKETQYF
TRBV6-1	TRBJ2-7	CASSYRYEQYF
TRBV6-5	TRBJ1-2	CASKPGQASVGYTF
TRBV7-6	TRBJ2-5	CASSRPVGEQETQYF
TRBV2	TRBJ1-1	CASSGGENAEAFF
TRBV9	TRBJ1-5	CASAEGNSNQPQHF
TRBV15	TRBJ2-1	CATSALAGGPYNEQFF
TRBV27	TRBJ2-1	CASSLSGLAHQFF
TRBV9	TRBJ1-3	CASSVLGAAGNTIYF
TRBV5-6	TRBJ1-3	CASSLLYAENTIYF
TRBV4-2	TRBJ1-1	CASSQEGRAAEAFF
TRBV11-3	TRBJ2-2	CASSLVVGAGELFF
TRBV6-1	TRBJ1-2	CASSENRGGYGYTF
TRBV27	TRBJ2-6	CASSLSSGANVLTF